Sequencing of this TCR beta chain was carried out in a study of kidney transplant recipient with SARS-CoV-2 infection. Remarks on this clonotype: A much larger clone is a single base away; this may be a read error.

Germline V lookup: CDR1 GTSNPN, CDR2 SVGIG (reference sequence). V was shortened by 5 bases and J by 4 bases, with 23 bases between the two germline ends. CDR3 length: 16 residues. Each CDR3 protein is one row after TCRdb ran MiXCR on the reads. The sample carries 200,000 to 250,000 distinct CDR3 sequences, more than 25% recorded once. The source is a young adult male patient who had COVID-19 and was a kidney transplant recipient. Some T cells may be provided by the graft donor. Material: a blood sample, obtained at baseline and on roughly day 120 from a kidney transplant recipient. The chain couples TRBV30 to TRBJ1-2; D is unresolved. CDR3 residues: CAWLLQRYRKTYGYTF. CDR3 DNA: TGTGCCTGGCTTTTGCAGCGTTATAGAAAGACCTATGGCTACACCTTC.